This T cell receptor beta chain originates from a study of cytomegalovirus exposure and HLA in healthy donors (TCRdb year 2017). Regarding the study in general: In an earlier analysis of under 600 of the donors, 276 Gb of sequence data and 117 million unique TCR beta sequences from about 180 million T cells were reported. An early release covering roughly 640 HLA-typed donors comprised about 310 gigabases of sequencing data and around 80 million unique TCR sequences. Among the approximately 430 genotyped donors, around 81% belonged to the genetic ancestry cluster associated with self-reported Caucasian donors. The study aimed to test whether signatures of past pathogen exposure could be identified by cataloging public T cell receptors. The study used immunosequencing to profile the T cell repertoires of 666 subjects and linked those repertoires to cytomegalovirus serostatus. Along with the roughly 670-subject first cohort, a separate validation cohort of over a hundred different subjects was used. High-throughput TCR immunosequencing, statistical association of individual TCRs with disease status, and machine learning were combined to predict cytomegalovirus infection status. In a later analysis, previously published TCR beta repertoires from some 640 donors were re-analyzed and high-resolution HLA genotyping was added so that TCR occurrence patterns could be studied. Rather than drawing on any new phenotypic data, the later analysis identified candidate immune exposures from TCR beta sequences and the way those sequences occurred across donors. In an earlier analysis of 550 to 700 of the donors, high-throughput TCR beta sequencing was used to judge whether each TCR beta V gene segment behaved as functional or pseudogenic. Donor age, sex, ethnicity and CMV serostatus were compiled alongside the repertoire data. In a later genetic analysis, genome-wide SNP genotypes for about 55% of the roughly 700 donors were used, and that subset was treated as a discovery cohort. All discovery cohort repertoires had been generated on a single sequencing platform. Both class I and class II loci were covered by HLA typing, at four-digit resolution. Typing coverage varied by locus: roughly 620-640 donors for A, B, C, DRB1 and DQB1; more than 500 for DQA1; about 600 for DPA1; roughly 450 for DPB1. Roughly 5 DR-DQ haplotypes were handled as single units for association and clustering because linkage in the cohort was strong. On average, about 200,000 unique TCR beta nucleotide sequences were sequenced per donor among 300 to 500 genotyped donors of the cohort, with roughly 18% of those sequences being non-productive. General conclusions and limits of the study: While some public TCRs were present in many individuals, most TCR sequences turned up only very rarely across donors. A group of highly shared sequence variants was considered likely to be a technical artifact of the sequencing pipeline. Roughly uniform sequencing depth across donors was assumed in presence/absence analyses, although this assumption may not hold. Strong co-occurrence of HLA alleles, especially DR and DQ, made assigning TCR associations to individual alleles difficult. A later analysis reported that several top co-occurrence clusters appeared linked to parvovirus B19, influenza, CMV and Epstein-Barr virus. This cohort had only TCR beta chains sequenced, and the lack of alpha or paired-chain data limited which features could be detected. Linkage disequilibrium might explain the correlated functional status among segregating V segments, but an unknown experimental factor could not be ruled out. Because some donors lacked HLA typing at each locus, the association tests relied only on the typed subset. A total of 150 or so TCR beta chains were listed by the study as associated with cytomegalovirus. A few of the identified cytomegalovirus-associated TCR beta chains were confirmed in vitro to be specific for cytomegalovirus antigens. V-gene and J-gene trimming of TCR beta chains was associated with a missense DCLRE1C variant in a later genetic analysis, and the association was replicated in an independent cohort. Cytomegalovirus status was reported to be diagnosed by the classifier with high specificity and sensitivity in both the original and validation cohorts. In an earlier analysis of fewer than 750 of the donors, most TCR beta V segments were observed in productive rearrangements about 87% or about 30% of the time, broadly matching IMGT annotations. Some IMGT-functional V segments, including TRBV6-2 and TRBV6-3, could not be distinguished by the 87-base-pair reads and were therefore excluded. According to the authors, the approach could potentially be generalized to other disease states and immunological phenotypes. The earlier analysis of about 600 of the donors excluded over 15 rarely observed V segments, including chromosome 9 orphons, because counts were too low. The only immune exposure information available for the cohort was CMV serostatus. In a later analysis, the rate of TCR association differed among HLA loci, with DRB1 alleles having the most associated TCRs and HLA-C alleles having the fewest. A later analysis found that HLA-associated TCR beta chains were more clonally expanded and had lower generation probabilities than equally common non-associated chains. A further reported finding was that TCR beta sequences accurately predicted the HLA-A and HLA-B alleles for most subjects in the first cohort. A later genetic analysis reported fewer N-insertions in productive TCRs among donors in an Asian-associated ancestry cluster than the roughly 640-donor mean. A later analysis found that most CMV-associated TCR beta chains appeared HLA-restricted, with HLA associations seemingly driven largely by CMV exposure. Specific HLA alleles were associated with more than 15,000 TCR beta sequences at a false discovery rate of 0.05 in a later analysis.

The trim is 7 bases for V and 2 bases for J, with a gap of 12 bases between the germline ends. CDR1 and CDR2 are drawn from the germline V gene: LGHNT, FRNRAP. Including the terminal cysteine and phenylalanine, the CDR3 comprises 14 residues. Only the CDR3 region is kept as DNA, spanning 42 bases read in frame from base 1. The cohort consisted of 600 to 750 healthy bone marrow donors. Cohort members were all nominally healthy when sampled, although unrecorded immune exposures were likely present. The donor tested CMV seropositive, placing the donor among the 310 or so seropositive members of the cohort. A peripheral blood sample was provided by each donor, and peripheral blood mononuclear cells were used for TCR beta sequencing. The Qiagen DNeasy Blood Extraction Kit was used to extract genomic DNA from the blood cell samples. The library was prepared using the immunoSEQ multiplex PCR assay. For the multiplex PCR, a mixture combining 60 forward primers for TCR Vbeta segments and 13 reverse primers for TCR Jbeta segments was used. A multiplex PCR assay on genomic DNA amplified the CDR3 region of rearranged TCR beta genes. Amplified TCR beta libraries were sequenced as 87-base-pair reads on the Illumina HiSeq System. As for the original processing: Across the 500 to 700 repertoires, a later analysis counted roughly 77 million unique TCR beta chains, 8.5 million to 12 million of which were shared by at least two donors. To remove PCR and sequencing errors, raw reads were error-corrected and collapsed into unique sequences using a nearest-neighbor algorithm that merged closely related sequences. CDR3 sequences were aligned to IMGT reference sequences to assign V, D and J gene segments. For a sequence to be retained, at least a six-nucleotide match to both a V gene segment and a J gene segment was required. A rearrangement counted as productive if the CDR3 had no stop codons and remained in frame with V and J, and every other rearrangement counted as non-productive. Following IMGT convention, CDR3 was defined as the stretch from the second conserved V-encoded cysteine to the conserved J-encoded phenylalanine. The earlier analysis of a few hundred of the donors excluded any sequence lacking an unambiguous match to a single V gene segment. An earlier analysis of about 600 of the donors called V segments functional above 56.7% productive rearrangements and segregating when the between-donor standard deviation exceeded 5%. A statistical classification framework was built to diagnose cytomegalovirus status from the catalog of TCR beta chain sequences. A later analysis assigned V and J genes by comparing TCR nucleotide sequences with IMGT/GENE-DB human TR gene sequences. Using the TCRdist pipeline, a later analysis assigned CDR3 sequences along with most-parsimonious VDJ recombination scenarios. In a later analysis, each TCR beta chain was defined by its CDR3 amino acid sequence together with its V-gene family, and reads lacking a unique V-gene family were excluded. In a later analysis, 500 to 700 highly shared, low-generation-probability nucleotide sequences were removed to address suspected cross-contamination and a sequencing artifact. In a later analysis, a clonal expansion index was calculated for each public chain from normalized within-repertoire ranks of inferred template counts. Generation probabilities in a later analysis came from a VDJ recombination model fitted to out-of-frame rearrangements, and those results were checked against IGoR. In a later analysis, TCR-TCR, TCR-HLA and TCR-CMV co-occurrence was scored with hypergeometric tests, and a repertoire-size bias correction was applied to TCR pairs. To estimate false discovery rates, a later analysis permuted the HLA or CMV assignments 20 times. A later analysis grouped co-occurring TCRs with DBSCAN, adding TCRdist sequence similarity when clustering within HLA-allele-positive subsets. Co-occurrence clustering excluded repertoires with fewer than 30,000 or more than 120,000 public chains, plus five with anomalous nucleotide sharing. TCRdb carries this immuneACCESS record with in-frame sequences only. Its versions omit some clonotypes, under half of them owing to an unresolved V gene in the studies checked, with the rest unexplained. V and J calls and clone size are as listed in that table; D and trimming were resolved from the DNA. Counted in this sample were over 85,000 clones; 81% of them appeared once. Under 5.5% of the sample is taken by the ten largest.

On this clone: Its antigen target is currently unknown. No base-level quality is on record; no much larger clone is a single base apart.

The origin of this receptor is a man between 35 and 55 years old in good health and CMV-seropositive. The material sequenced was PBMCs. The rearranged chain carries TRBV12-5 and TRBJ2-4; the best D guess is TRBD2, with 6 bases matching. CDR3 loop: CASVLGGPKNIQYF. The nucleotide sequence reads as follows: TGTGCTAGTGTCCTCGGGGGACCCAAAAACATTCAGTACTTC.